The 12 T cell receptor beta chains below were found in one sample sequenced in a study of cytomegalovirus exposure and HLA in healthy donors. A multiplex PCR was run with 60 Vbeta primers and 13 Jbeta primers. Using immunoSEQ multiplex PCR, the repertoire was profiled, and TCRdb retains in-frame clones only, with some absent. The data contain about 150,000 clones, about 80% of them seen just once; the ten biggest clones take up more than 6.5%. Sequencing was performed on PBMCs. These receptors originate from a woman aged 45-65 years in good health and CMV-seropositive.

CDR3 DNA: TGTGCCAGCACCGACAGTCCCTACGAGCAGTACTTC. Encoded protein: CASTDSPYEQYF. The chain has TRBV6-1 and TRBJ2-7, with D possibly being TRBD1 (5 bases). Germline CDR1 reads MNHNS; CDR2 reads SASEGT. The V and J ends lost 7 bases and 2 bases respectively, with 9 bases between them. This CDR3 is built from 12 residues.

This rearrangement joins TRBV9 to TRBJ1-1; possible D gene TRBD1, 6 bases. V lost 4 bases to trimming and J lost 1 base, with 14 bases between them. Germline CDR1 SGDLS, CDR2 YYNGEE. This CDR3 has 15 residues. The CDR3 coding sequence is TGTGCCAGCAGCCCGCGGGCAGGGGAGAACACTGAAGCTTTCTTT. Residues: CASSPRAGENTEAFF.

This rearrangement joins TRBV30 to TRBJ2-3; possibly TRBD2 for D (6 bases). The germline V gene encodes CDR1 GTSNPN and CDR2 SVGIG (reference sequence). The length of the CDR3 is 12 residues. V lost 1 base to trimming and J lost 8 bases, with 10 bases between them. DNA for the CDR3: TGTGCCTGGAGTGACAGGAGGGGTACGCAGTATTTT. Amino acid sequence: CAWSDRRGTQYF. Variable domain in full (rest from reference TRBV30 and TRBJ2-3): SQTIHQWPATLVQPVGSPLSLECTVEGTSNPNLYWYRQAAGRGLQLLFYSVGIGQISSEVPQNLSASRPQDRQFILSSKKLLLSDSGFYLCAWSDRRGTQYFGPGTRLTVL.

V is TRBV4-1 and J is TRBJ1-2; TRBD1 might be the D (6 bases). The CDR3 extends over 14 amino acids. Germline lookup yields CDR1 MGHRA and CDR2 YSYEKL. Trimming cost V 4 bases and J 1 base, with 10 bases left between them. For the CDR3, the DNA is TGCGCCAGCAGCCGTGGGACACTTAACTATGGCTACACCTTC. It yields the protein CASSRGTLNYGYTF.

The rearrangement joins TRBV19 to TRBJ2-1; 12 nucleotides agree with TRBD2. Trimming took 4 bases from V and 10 from J; bases not matched to a gene: 8. The germline gives CDR1 LNHDA, CDR2 SQIVND (reference sequence). This CDR3 spans 15 amino acids. The CDR3 reads CASSRKTSGGGEQFF. The DNA of the CDR3 is TGTGCCAGTAGTAGAAAGACTAGCGGGGGAGGAGAGCAGTTCTTC. Full variable domain (outside the CDR3, taken from reference TRBV19 and TRBJ2-1): DGGITQSPKYLFRKEGQNVTLSCEQNLNHDAMYWYRQDPGQGLRLIYYSQIVNDFQKGDIAEGYSVSREKKESFPLTVTSAQKNPTAFYLCASSRKTSGGGEQFFGPGTRLTVL.

The V gene is TRBV4-2, the J gene TRBJ2-2; 12 bases match TRBD2. The CDR3 runs 19 residues. Losses at the gene ends were 0 bases for V and 1 base for J; bases not matched to a gene: 6. Germline V lookup: CDR1 LGHNA, CDR2 YNFKEQ. CDR3 sequence reads: CASSQELLAGGLNTGELFF. Written as DNA, the CDR3 is TGTGCCAGCAGCCAAGAGCTACTAGCGGGGGGATTGAACACCGGGGAGCTGTTTTTT.

The rearrangement links TRBV5-1 to TRBJ2-7; 7 bases are a match to TRBD2. Unmatched junction bases numbered 2, after V lost 1 base and J lost 4 bases. The CDR3 length is 13 residues. In germline, CDR1 is SGHRS, CDR2 YFSETQ. The CDR3 spells CASSLRGGYEQYF. In nucleotides, the CDR3 is TGCGCCAGCAGCTTGAGGGGAGGGTACGAGCAGTACTTC.

V is TRBV7-2 and J is TRBJ2-1; D is possibly TRBD2 (7 bases). Germline loops: CDR1 SGHTA, CDR2 FQGNSA. There are 15 residues in the CDR3. The germline V and J ends were trimmed by 2 bases and 9 bases, with 17 bases remaining between them. The CDR3 reads CASSLSRGAGGEQFF. In DNA form, the CDR3 reads TGTGCCAGCAGCTTAAGCCGGGGGGCCGGAGGTGAGCAGTTCTTC.

The rearrangement joins TRBV4-3 to TRBJ1-2; maybe TRBD1 (5 bases). V shed 1 base and J shed 7 bases, with 13 bases lying between them. The V gene's germline CDR1 is LGHNA and CDR2 YSLEER. The CDR3 has 14 amino acids. This CDR3 is CASSQAMGRTGYTF. Written as DNA, the CDR3 is TGCGCCAGCAGCCAAGCGATGGGGCGTACTGGCTACACCTTC.

This chain joins TRBV15 and TRBJ1-2; D possibly corresponds to TRBD1 (5 bases). CDR3 size: 13 residues. The germline V and J ends were trimmed by 0 bases and 8 bases, with 10 bases remaining between them. Germline V gene data show CDR1 as LNHNV and CDR2 as YYDKDF (reference sequence). The CDR3 sequence: CATSREGAMGYTF. The CDR3 coding sequence is TGTGCCACCAGCAGAGAAGGGGCTATGGGCTACACCTTC. The whole variable domain, filled in from reference TRBV15 and TRBJ1-2, reads DAMVIQNPRYQVTQFGKPVTLSCSQTLNHNVMYWYQQKSSQAPKLLFHYYDKDFNNEADTPDNFQSRRPNTSFCFLDIRSPGLGDTAMYLCATSREGAMGYTFGSGTRLTVV.

The chain has TRBV4-3 and TRBJ2-1, with 14 bases aligning to TRBD2. CDR3 length: 18 residues. CDR1 is LGHNA and CDR2 is YSLEER in the germline V gene. V lost 6 bases, J lost 0 bases, and 7 bases stayed unmatched. In DNA form, the CDR3 reads TGCGCCAGCAGTCGACTAGCGGGGGGGCTAAGCTCCTACAATGAGCAGTTCTTC. Protein product: CASSRLAGGLSSYNEQFF.

The J gene is TRBJ1-2, the V gene TRBV30; D might be TRBD1 (5 bases). From germline, CDR1 is GTSNPN and CDR2 SVGIG (reference sequence). Trimming pared 8 bases from V and 4 bases from J, leaving 14 bases between. This CDR3 contains 12 residues. The CDR3 nucleotides are TGTGCCCTGGATAAGGGACTCTATGGCTACACCTTC. Protein: CALDKGLYGYTF.